This T cell receptor (beta chain) came from a study of T-cell memory formation after mild COVID-19. One entry per CDR3 protein, called by TCRdb with MiXCR from the 5' RACE reads. This sample carries fewer than 500,000 distinct CDR3 sequences, about 23% of them seen once, and the ten largest clones take around 13%. This clonotype was recorded a few times. V gave up 0 bases and J gave up 1 base, with 9 bases separating them. This CDR3 is built from 15 residues. Germline CDR1 and CDR2: SEHNR and FQNEAQ (reference sequence). The rearrangement joins TRBV7-9 to TRBJ1-1; D is possibly TRBD1 (5 bases). This receptor was obtained from an adult woman who had mild COVID-19 (a few samples of this study predate the infection). Cell type and time point are not known. Input material: PBMCs or a T cell subset sorted from them (not recorded which). CDR3 nucleotides: TGTGCCAGCAGCTTAGCAGGGGTTGCGAACACTGAAGCTTTCTTT. Residues: CASSLAGVANTEAFF.